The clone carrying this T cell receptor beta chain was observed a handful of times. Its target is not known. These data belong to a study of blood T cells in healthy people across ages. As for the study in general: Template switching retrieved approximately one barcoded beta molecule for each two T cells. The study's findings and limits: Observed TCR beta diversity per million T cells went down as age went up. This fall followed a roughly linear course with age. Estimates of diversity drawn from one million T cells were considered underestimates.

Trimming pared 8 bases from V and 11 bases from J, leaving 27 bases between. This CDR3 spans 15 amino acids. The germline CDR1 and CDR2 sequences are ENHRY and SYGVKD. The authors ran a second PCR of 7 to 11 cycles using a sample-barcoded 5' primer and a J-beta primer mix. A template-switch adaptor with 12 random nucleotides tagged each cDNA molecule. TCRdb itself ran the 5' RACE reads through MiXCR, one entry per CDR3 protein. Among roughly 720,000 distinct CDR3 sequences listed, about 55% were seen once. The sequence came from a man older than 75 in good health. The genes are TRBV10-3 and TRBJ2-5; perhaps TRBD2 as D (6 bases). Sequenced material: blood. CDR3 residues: CAIWDDGRSRNEQYF. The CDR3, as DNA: TGTGCCATCTGGGATGACGGGAGATCGAGAAATGAGCAGTACTTC.